These T cell receptor beta chains were read from a single sample in a study of beta chain features in type 1 diabetes. This table comes from immunoSEQ multiplex PCR, and its TCRdb copy is limited to in-frame clones, with some not included. This table has hundreds of thousands of clones, about 15% appearing once. Sequenced material: naive CD4+ T cells from blood. Receptors were obtained from a man younger than 45 in good health. The CDR3 runs from the conserved cysteine through the conserved F or W. A D gene is named only where the DNA matches it firmly. Size is stated for part of the rows, as once, few or many counts, or as a class when the clone is expanded.

v_gene	abundance	d_gene	j_gene	CDR3aa	CDR3nt
TRBV4-3	.	TRBD1	TRBJ2-5	CASSSLTGGAETQYF	TGCGCCAGCAGCTCCCTGACAGGGGGCGCGGAGACCCAGTACTTC
TRBV25-1	.	TRBD2	TRBJ2-5	CASSATSGGPATQYF	TGTGCCAGCAGTGCGACTAGCGGGGGCCCCGCGACCCAGTACTTC
TRBV11-2	few	TRBD2	TRBJ2-5	CASTPLAGQETQYF	TGTGCCAGCACCCCCTTAGCGGGACAAGAGACCCAGTACTTC
TRBV18	.	TRBD1	TRBJ1-6	CASSPGQGSNSPLHF	TGTGCCAGCTCACCAGGACAGGGAAGTAATTCACCCCTCCACTTT
TRBV11-3	.	TRBD2	TRBJ2-1	CASSYRTSGYNEQFF	TGTGCCAGCAGCTATAGGACTAGCGGATACAATGAGCAGTTCTTC
TRBV4-1	.	TRBD2	TRBJ2-5	CASSPGRGAGGETQYF	TGCGCCAGCAGCCCTGGGAGGGGCGCGGGCGGGGAGACCCAGTACTTC
TRBV20-1	few	.	TRBJ2-1	CSARGRNEQFF	TGCAGTGCTAGAGGACGGAATGAGCAGTTCTTC
TRBV6-5	.	TRBD1	TRBJ2-1	CASNKGQSSYNEQFF	TGTGCCAGCAACAAGGGACAGAGCTCCTACAATGAGCAGTTCTTC
TRBV29-1	.	.	TRBJ1-1	CSVSAGAENTEAFF	TGCAGCGTTTCTGCAGGGGCGGAGAACACTGAAGCTTTCTTT
TRBV6-5	.	.	TRBJ1-5	CASSYSYRDQPQHF	TGTGCCAGCAGTTACTCGTACAGAGATCAGCCCCAGCATTTT
TRBV7-9	few	.	TRBJ1-1	CASSLGTGAFF	TGTGCCAGCAGCCTCGGGACGGGAGCTTTCTTT
TRBV6-5	few	TRBD2	TRBJ2-1	CASRTSAGVPNEQFF	TGTGCCAGCAGGACTAGCGCGGGAGTTCCTAATGAGCAGTTCTTC
TRBV5-6	.	.	TRBJ2-4	CASSPYSEGGKNIQYF	TGTGCCAGCAGTCCGTACAGTGAGGGTGGCAAAAACATTCAGTACTTC
TRBV6-4	.	TRBD1	TRBJ2-3	CASSPGTGTDTQYF	TGTGCCAGCAGTCCTGGGACAGGCACAGATACGCAGTATTTT
TRBV7-2	.	.	TRBJ2-2	CASSELVSAAGELFF	TGTGCCAGCAGCGAACTAGTATCAGCCGCAGGGGAGCTGTTTTTT
TRBV9	few	.	TRBJ2-2	CASSVPGLTGGELFF	TGTGCCAGCAGCGTACCCGGACTGACGGGCGGGGAGCTGTTTTTT
TRBV7-2	.	.	TRBJ1-1	CASSLSPSNTEAFF	TGTGCCAGCAGCTTGTCACCGTCGAACACTGAAGCTTTCTTT
TRBV18	.	.	TRBJ1-2	CASSPDAYGYTF	TGTGCCAGCTCACCTGATGCCTATGGCTACACCTTC
TRBV19	few	.	TRBJ1-2	CASTDASAVGRGYTF	TGTGCCAGTACGGACGCATCGGCAGTCGGCCGGGGCTACACCTTC
TRBV4-3	few	.	TRBJ2-1	CASSQEHRSSYNEQFF	TGCGCCAGCAGCCAAGAACATAGAAGCTCCTACAATGAGCAGTTCTTC
TRBV11-2	few	.	TRBJ2-3	CASSLAGTSDTQYF	TGTGCCAGCAGCTTGGCAGGAACTTCAGATACGCAGTATTTT
TRBV7-8	.	.	TRBJ2-4	CASSLGWGSKEVIQYF	TGTGCCAGCAGCTTAGGGTGGGGGAGTAAGGAGGTCATTCAGTACTTC
TRBV14	few	.	TRBJ1-2	CASSQVRGPLYGYTF	TGTGCCAGCAGCCAGGTCCGGGGACCCCTCTATGGCTACACCTTC
TRBV4-1	.	.	TRBJ2-7	CASSQDLQLSEQYF	TGCGCCAGCAGCCAAGATTTGCAGCTTTCCGAGCAGTACTTC
TRBV27	.	.	TRBJ1-5	CASSLSPTGSNQPQHF	TGTGCCAGCAGTTTATCTCCTACAGGTAGCAATCAGCCCCAGCATTTT
TRBV7-3	.	TRBD2	TRBJ2-3	CASSPLLAGGTDTQYF	TGTGCCAGCAGCCCATTACTAGCGGGAGGTACAGATACGCAGTATTTT
TRBV11-2	many	.	TRBJ2-7	CASSFLGTHEQYF	TGTGCCAGCAGCTTTTTAGGGACACACGAGCAGTACTTC
TRBV5-4	.	.	TRBJ2-5	CASSLARGAETQYF	TGTGCCAGCAGCTTGGCTCGGGGGGCAGAGACCCAGTACTTC
TRBV5-4	few	.	TRBJ2-1	CASSRTNEQFF	TGTGCCAGCAGCCGGACCAATGAGCAGTTCTTC
TRBV14	few	.	TRBJ2-3	CASSQGTTLTDTQYF	TGTGCCAGCAGCCAAGGGACTACCCTCACAGATACGCAGTATTTT
TRBV10-3	once	.	TRBJ1-1	CAISDGVPNTEAIF	TGTGCCATCAGTGATGGGGTTCCGAACACTGAAGCTATCTTT
TRBV30	.	.	TRBJ2-3	CAWSVHPLADTQYF	TGTGCCTGGAGTGTACACCCTTTAGCAGATACGCAGTATTTT
TRBV7-9	few	.	TRBJ1-2	CASSEKMRITSF	TGTGCCAGCAGCGAAAAGATGAGAATTACCTCCTTC
TRBV30	.	.	TRBJ2-3	CAWSRGQTTDTQYF	TGTGCCTGGAGTCGTGGACAGACCACAGATACGCAGTATTTT
TRBV5-1	.	TRBD1	TRBJ1-6	CASSRDRDNSPLHF	TGCGCCAGCAGCCGGGACAGGGATAATTCACCCCTCCACTTT
TRBV4-1	.	.	TRBJ2-5	CASSQVVRETQYF	TGCGCCAGCAGCCAAGTAGTCCGAGAGACCCAGTACTTC
TRBV7-9	few	.	TRBJ1-2	CASSAGPYGYTF	TGTGCCAGCAGCGCGGGCCCCTATGGCTACACCTTC
TRBV29-1	few	.	TRBJ2-3	CSVEEGGDDTDTQYF	TGCAGCGTTGAAGAGGGGGGCGATGACACAGATACGCAGTATTTT
TRBV13	many	.	TRBJ2-4	CASRIGGGNIQYF	TGTGCCAGCAGGATTGGGGGAGGAAACATTCAGTACTTC
TRBV5-4	few	.	TRBJ1-1	CASSPFLNTEAFF	TGTGCCAGCAGTCCCTTCTTGAACACTGAAGCTTTCTTT
TRBV6-1	.	.	TRBJ1-5	CASSDQNRNNQPQHF	TGTGCCAGCAGTGATCAGAACCGTAATAATCAGCCCCAGCATTTT
TRBV7-6	.	.	TRBJ2-3	CASSLGSAQGGQYF	TGTGCCAGCAGCTTAGGTTCCGCGCAGGGTGGGCAGTATTTT
TRBV10-3	few	.	TRBJ2-3	CAISVAPPGDTQYF	TGTGCCATCAGTGTTGCCCCCCCGGGAGATACGCAGTATTTT
TRBV9	.	.	TRBJ1-1	CASSGQLNTEAFF	TGTGCCAGCAGCGGACAGTTGAACACTGAAGCTTTCTTT
TRBV2	.	.	TRBJ2-5	CASNLRVRRDETQYF	TGTGCCAGCAACCTCCGGGTCCGTCGGGATGAGACCCAGTACTTC
TRBV9	.	.	TRBJ2-3	CASNLDTDTQYF	TGTGCCAGCAATTTGGACACAGATACGCAGTATTTT
TRBV6-6	few	.	TRBJ2-3	CASSNRGTDTQYF	TGTGCCAGCAGTAACAGGGGCACAGATACGCAGTATTTT
TRBV7-2	.	.	TRBJ2-5	CASSLLGIGETQYF	TGTGCCAGCAGCTTACTGGGGATCGGGGAGACCCAGTACTTC
TRBV10-3	.	TRBD1	TRBJ1-1	CAISGVVGQGNTEAFF	TGTGCCATCAGCGGAGTTGTGGGACAGGGGAACACTGAAGCTTTCTTT
TRBV7-9	few	.	TRBJ2-2	CASSFSDGDNGELFF	TGTGCCAGCAGCTTCTCTGATGGGGATAACGGGGAGCTGTTTTTT
TRBV11-1	.	.	TRBJ2-6	CASSLGPSGANVLTF	TGTGCCAGCAGTCTCGGACCCTCTGGGGCCAACGTCCTGACTTTC
TRBV4-3	.	TRBD2	TRBJ2-3	CASSRLPRQTSGGAFTDTQYF	TGCGCCAGCAGCCGGCTCCCGCGACAAACTAGCGGGGGGGCCTTTACAGATACGCAGTATTTT
TRBV10-3	.	.	TRBJ2-3	CAISESRGRADTQYF	TGTGCCATCAGTGAGTCGCGGGGGCGGGCAGATACGCAGTATTTT